This T cell receptor (beta chain) was identified in a study of blood T cell repertoires in COVID-19. About the study: Collection of acute and convalescent COVID-19 samples took place in the United States, Italy and Spain. Sources were T cells, B-cell-depleted T cells, or PBMCs; the material itself was cDNA or gDNA.

Source study methods: It was from reference gene primer amplification that nucleated cell counts were estimated. TCRdb keeps only in-frame clones here, not all; method: immunoSEQ multiplex PCR. V and J calls and clone size are those listed in that table; D and trimming were worked out from the DNA. The repertoire holds approximately 180,000 clones, with roughly nine tenths as singletons. Participant ages covered about 18 to 95 years across about two dozen US areas. There are 16 residues in the CDR3. Germline V gene sequence: CDR1 MNHNY, CDR2 SVGAGI (reference sequence). With 2 bases clipped from V and 4 bases from J, the junction kept 5 bases outside the gene matches.

The sequenced material came from PBMCs or T cells enriched from blood (not recorded which). The chain recombines TRBV6-6 with TRBJ1-5; 10 bases align to TRBD1. This TCR was recovered from a woman aged 35 to 49 with acute COVID-19. The CDR3 DNA is TGTGCCAGCAGTTACGGACAGGGGGGGAATAATCAGCCCCAGCATTTT. Translated, it gives CASSYGQGGNNQPQHF.